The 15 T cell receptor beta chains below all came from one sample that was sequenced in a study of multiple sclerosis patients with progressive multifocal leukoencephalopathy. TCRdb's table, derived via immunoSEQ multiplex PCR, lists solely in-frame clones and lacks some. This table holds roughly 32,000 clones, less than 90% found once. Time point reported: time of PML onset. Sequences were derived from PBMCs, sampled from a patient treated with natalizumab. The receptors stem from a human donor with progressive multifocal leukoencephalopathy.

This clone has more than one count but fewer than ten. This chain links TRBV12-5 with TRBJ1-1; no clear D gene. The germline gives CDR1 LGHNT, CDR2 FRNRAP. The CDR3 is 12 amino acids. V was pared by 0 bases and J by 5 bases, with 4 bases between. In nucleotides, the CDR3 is TGTGCTAGTGGTTTGGTAGGGACTGAAGCTTTCTTT. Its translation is CASGLVGTEAFF.

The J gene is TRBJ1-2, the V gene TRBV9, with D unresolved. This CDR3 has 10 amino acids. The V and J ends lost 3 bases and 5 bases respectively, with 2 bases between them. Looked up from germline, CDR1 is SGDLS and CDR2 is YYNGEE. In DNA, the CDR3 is TGTGCCAGCAGCGGATATGGCTACACCTTC. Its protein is CASSGYGYTF.

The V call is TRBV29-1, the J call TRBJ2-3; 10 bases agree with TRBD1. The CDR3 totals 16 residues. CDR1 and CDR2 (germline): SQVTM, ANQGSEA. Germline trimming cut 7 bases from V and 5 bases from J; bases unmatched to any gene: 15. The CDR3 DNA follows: TGCAGCGGACTTCGGACAGGGGGGGATGCACGAGATACGCAGTATTTT. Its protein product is CSGLRTGGDARDTQYF.

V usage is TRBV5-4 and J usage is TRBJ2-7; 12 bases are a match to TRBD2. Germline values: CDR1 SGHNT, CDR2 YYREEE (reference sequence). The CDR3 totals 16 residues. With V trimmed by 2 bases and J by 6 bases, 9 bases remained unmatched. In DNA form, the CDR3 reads TGTGCCAGCAGCTTCCCGCTAGCGGGAGGGCCACCCGAGCAGTACTTC. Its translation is CASSFPLAGGPPEQYF.

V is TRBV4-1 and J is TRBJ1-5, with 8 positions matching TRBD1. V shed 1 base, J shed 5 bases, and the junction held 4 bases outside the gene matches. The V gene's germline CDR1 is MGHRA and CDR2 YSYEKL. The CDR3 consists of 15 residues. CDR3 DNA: TGCGCCAGCAGCCAAGCCCCAGGGGGCGATCAGCCCCAGCATTTT. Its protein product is CASSQAPGGDQPQHF.

The chain's CDR3 is CAWSAGGGTEAFF. CDR3 bases: TGTGCCTGGAGTGCGGGGGGGGGCACTGAAGCTTTCTTT. The V call is TRBV30, the J call TRBJ1-1; tentatively, D is TRBD1 (5 bases). Germline values: CDR1 GTSNPN, CDR2 SVGIG (reference sequence). The CDR3 spans 13 residues. Trimming left V 1 base short and J 4 bases short, with 10 bases between.

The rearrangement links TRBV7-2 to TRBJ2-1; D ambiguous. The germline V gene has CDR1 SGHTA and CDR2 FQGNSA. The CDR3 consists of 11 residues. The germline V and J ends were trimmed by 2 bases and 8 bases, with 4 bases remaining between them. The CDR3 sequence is CASSLIHEQFF. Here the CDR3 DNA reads TGTGCCAGCAGCTTAATCCATGAGCAGTTCTTC.

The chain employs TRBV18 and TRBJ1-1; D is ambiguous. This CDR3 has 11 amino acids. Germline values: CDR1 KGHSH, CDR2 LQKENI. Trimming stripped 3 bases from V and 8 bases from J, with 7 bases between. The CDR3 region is CASSPSREAFF. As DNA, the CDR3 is TGTGCCAGCTCACCGTCCCGGGAAGCTTTCTTT.

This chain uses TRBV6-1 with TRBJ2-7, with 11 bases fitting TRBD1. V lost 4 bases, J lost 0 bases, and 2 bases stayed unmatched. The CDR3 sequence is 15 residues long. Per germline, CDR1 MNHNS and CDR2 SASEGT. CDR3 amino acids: CASSGGQGVSYEQYF. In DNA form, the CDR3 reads TGTGCCAGCAGTGGGGGACAGGGGGTCTCCTACGAGCAGTACTTC.

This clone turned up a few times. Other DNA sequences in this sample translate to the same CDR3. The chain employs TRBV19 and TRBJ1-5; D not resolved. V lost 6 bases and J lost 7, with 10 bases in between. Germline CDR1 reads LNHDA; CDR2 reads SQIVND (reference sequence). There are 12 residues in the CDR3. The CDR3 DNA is TGTGCCAGTAGGGGTGGGTGGCAGCCCCAGCATTTT. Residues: CASRGGWQPQHF. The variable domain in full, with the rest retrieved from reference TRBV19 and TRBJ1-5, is DGGITQSPKYLFRKEGQNVTLSCEQNLNHDAMYWYRQDPGQGLRLIYYSQIVNDFQKGDIAEGYSVSREKKESFPLTVTSAQKNPTAFYLCASRGGWQPQHFGDGTRLSIL.

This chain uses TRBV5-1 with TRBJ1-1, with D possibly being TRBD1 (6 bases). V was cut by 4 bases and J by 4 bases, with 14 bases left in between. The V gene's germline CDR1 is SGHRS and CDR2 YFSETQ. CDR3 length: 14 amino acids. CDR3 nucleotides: TGCGCCAGCAGCGCGCACAGGGAGGGCACTGAAGCTTTCTTT. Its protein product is CASSAHREGTEAFF.

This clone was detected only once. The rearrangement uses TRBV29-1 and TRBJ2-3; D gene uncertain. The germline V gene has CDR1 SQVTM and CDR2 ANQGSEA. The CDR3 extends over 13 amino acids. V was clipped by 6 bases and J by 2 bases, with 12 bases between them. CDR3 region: CSVKRVNTDTQYF. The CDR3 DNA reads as TGCAGCGTAAAAAGGGTTAACACAGATACGCAGTATTTT.

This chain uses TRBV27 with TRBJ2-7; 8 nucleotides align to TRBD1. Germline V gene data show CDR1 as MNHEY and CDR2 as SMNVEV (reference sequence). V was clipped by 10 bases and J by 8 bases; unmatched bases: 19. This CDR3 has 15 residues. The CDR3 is CATSSSDRALRKQYF. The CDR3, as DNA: TGTGCCACCTCGTCCTCGGACAGGGCCCTAAGGAAGCAGTACTTC.

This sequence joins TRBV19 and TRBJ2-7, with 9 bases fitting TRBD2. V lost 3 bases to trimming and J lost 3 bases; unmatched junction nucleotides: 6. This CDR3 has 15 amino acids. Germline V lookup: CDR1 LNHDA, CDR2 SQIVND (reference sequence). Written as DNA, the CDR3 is TGTGCCAGTAGTATTGGGCCTAGCGGGGACTACGAGCAGTACTTC. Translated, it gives CASSIGPSGDYEQYF. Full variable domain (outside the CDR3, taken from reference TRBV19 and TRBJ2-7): DGGITQSPKYLFRKEGQNVTLSCEQNLNHDAMYWYRQDPGQGLRLIYYSQIVNDFQKGDIAEGYSVSREKKESFPLTVTSAQKNPTAFYLCASSIGPSGDYEQYFGPGTRLTVT.

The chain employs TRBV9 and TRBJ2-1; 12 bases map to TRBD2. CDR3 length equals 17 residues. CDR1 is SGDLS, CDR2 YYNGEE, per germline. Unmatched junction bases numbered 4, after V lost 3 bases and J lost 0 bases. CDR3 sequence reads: CASSAPGLAGSYNEQFF. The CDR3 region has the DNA TGTGCCAGCAGCGCTCCGGGACTAGCGGGCTCCTACAATGAGCAGTTCTTC.